The clone carrying this T cell receptor beta chain has a handful of counts. Its antigen is unknown. All donors were healthy, and all were Caucasian. This sample is part of a study of identical twins. General study findings and limits: It was cross-sectional statistical analysis, not following the same donors, that the conclusions relied on. There were fewer insertions in abundant cord blood beta clonotypes, but memory repertoires showed no such pattern. Twin pairs had excess sharing that was weaker in beta out-of-frame sequences.

CDR1 LGHNT and CDR2 FRNRAP come from the germline V gene. The CDR3 has 19 residues. After removal of 2 bases from V and 9 bases from J, the junction contained 16 bases not matched to a gene. TCRdb passed the 5' RACE reads through MiXCR, listing each CDR3 protein once. Here the sample spans roughly 570,000 distinct CDR3 sequences, more than 9% being singletons. These same data were also listed under a study on yellow fever vaccine responses in identical twins.

The receptor was derived from a young woman in good health. This chain connects TRBV12-5 to TRBJ2-1; 13 positions agree with TRBD2. The specimen was PBMCs. In DNA, the CDR3 is TGTGCTAGTGGTTTGACCTCAACTAGCGGGAGGGCCACCGGCGGTGAGCAGTTCTTC. It is translated as CASGLTSTSGRATGGEQFF.